These 14 T cell receptor beta chains were all obtained from the same sample, sequenced in a study of vaccination effects on CD4 cells after COVID-19. Their recognized antigens are unknown. The protocol was immunoSEQ multiplex PCR, while the TCRdb copy is restricted to in-frame clones and leaves out a portion. The repertoire holds 70,000 to 75,000 clones, with around 77% as singletons. Having been cultured for less than 13 days, the cells underwent CD4+ T cell isolation. The input for sequencing was CD4+ T cells from PBMCs cultured without peptide, taken before COVID-19 vaccination. The source of these receptors is a human donor who received a COVID-19 vaccine.

At least ten counts were recorded for this clone. The J gene is TRBJ1-1, the V gene TRBV5-1, with D possibly being TRBD1 (6 bases). CDR3 length equals 24 residues. The germline CDR1 and CDR2 sequences are SGHRS and YFSETQ. Deletions cut 4 bases from V and 1 base from J, with 41 bases between. The CDR3, as DNA: TGCGCCAGCAGCCACCCGTCAGGGGACCTAAAATCTATTGGCTTAGAGTGGAAGAACACTGAAGCTTTCTTT. It encodes CASSHPSGDLKSIGLEWKNTEAFF.

The genes are TRBV5-1 and TRBJ2-2; 8 bases map to TRBD2. Trimming removed 4 bases from V and 5 bases from J; junction bases left unmatched: 13. Germline CDR1 is SGHRS and CDR2 is YFSETQ. CDR3 size: 17 residues. Written as DNA, the CDR3 is TGCGCCAGCAGCCCGAGGGCCAGCGGGGGTGGTACCGGGGAGCTGTTTTTT. Its translation: CASSPRASGGGTGELFF.

This clone was seen once. The genes are TRBV7-2 and TRBJ2-7; the D gene is possibly TRBD2 (5 bases). V shed 3 bases and J shed 4 bases, with 7 bases lying between them. The germline CDR1 and CDR2 sequences are SGHTA and FQGNSA. This CDR3 region has 12 residues. CDR3 DNA: TGTGCCAGCAGCTTTACGGGATACGAGCAGTACGTC. This sequence encodes CASSFTGYEQYV.

The V and J genes are TRBV25-1 and TRBJ2-5; 7 bases are a match to TRBD2. The ends lost 6 bases at V and 1 base at J; junction bases unmatched: 14. The CDR3 consists of 17 residues. CDR1 is MGHDK, CDR2 SYGVNS, per germline. CDR3 DNA: TGTGCCAGCAGCCCTTTCTTGGCTAGCGGAACCCAAGAGACCCAGTACTTC. It codes for CASSPFLASGTQETQYF.

This clone was seen only once. J is TRBJ2-5 and V is TRBV5-1, with D maybe TRBD2 (5 bases). The CDR3 spans 12 residues. V was pared by 4 bases and J by 5 bases, with 9 bases between. Per germline, CDR1 SGHRS and CDR2 YFSETQ. The CDR3 region has the DNA TGCGCCAGCAGCCCGTCGGGGGAGACCCAGTACTTC. It is translated as CASSPSGETQYF.

Only a few counts were recorded for this clone. The chain is built from TRBV11-1 and TRBJ2-4; D is perhaps TRBD1 or TRBD2 (5 bases each). Germline loops: CDR1 SGHAT, CDR2 FQDESV (reference sequence). V was shortened by 5 bases and J by 0 bases, with 11 bases between the two germline ends. CDR3 size: 15 residues. CDR3 DNA sequence: TGTGCCAGCAGCCGGGACGGGGTAGCCAAAAACATTCAGTACTTC. Encoded protein: CASSRDGVAKNIQYF.

This chain connects TRBV5-1 to TRBJ1-1; D ambiguous. The CDR3 is 14 amino acids. Germline V gene data show CDR1 as SGHRS and CDR2 as YFSETQ. Trimming removed 4 bases from V and 0 bases from J, with 10 bases in between. Here the CDR3 reads CASSVGGLNTEAFF. Written as DNA, the CDR3 is TGCGCCAGCAGCGTCGGAGGGTTGAACACTGAAGCTTTCTTT.

J is TRBJ1-5 and V is TRBV28; 8 positions match TRBD1. The CDR3 consists of 14 residues. Germline CDR1 MDHEN, CDR2 SYDVKM. After removal of 5 bases from V and 7 bases from J, the junction contained 7 bases not matched to a gene. The CDR3 DNA sequence: TGTGCCAGCAGTCTGACAGGGGAGCGACAGCCCCAGCATTTT. Its protein product is CASSLTGERQPQHF. Based on the CDR3 plus reference TRBV28 and TRBJ1-5, the full variable domain is DVKVTQSSRYLVKRTGEKVFLECVQDMDHENMFWYRQDPGLGLRLIYFSYDVKMKEKGDIPEGYSVSREKKERFSLILESASTNQTSMYLCASSLTGERQPQHFGDGTRLSIL.

The rearrangement links TRBV6-1 to TRBJ2-5, with 10 bases lining up with TRBD2. CDR1 MNHNS and CDR2 SASEGT come from the germline V gene. V was clipped by 3 bases and J by 4 bases; unmatched bases: 5. This CDR3 has 15 amino acids. The CDR3 is CASSDTSGAGETQYF. The CDR3, as DNA: TGTGCCAGCAGTGACACTAGCGGGGCTGGAGAGACCCAGTACTTC.

The CDR3 region is CASIGAGANVLTF. CDR3 in DNA: TGTGCCAGCATTGGGGCGGGGGCCAACGTCCTGACTTTC. The gene calls are TRBV21-1 and TRBJ2-6; TRBD1, as called in the table, went unchecked against the DNA. TRBV21-1 is designated a pseudogene. This CDR3 is built from 13 residues.

A few counts support this clone. The chain combines TRBV7-3 with TRBJ2-2; 9 bases map to TRBD2. The CDR3 extends over 14 amino acids. CDR1 and CDR2 from the germline V gene are SGHTA and FQGTGA. V shed 5 bases, J shed 5 bases, and the junction held 3 bases outside the gene matches. The DNA for the CDR3 is TGTGCCAGCAGCCTGGGACTAGCAACCGGGGAGCTGTTTTTT. As protein: CASSLGLATGELFF.

For this clone: Other nucleotide sequences in the sample specify the same CDR3. The gene calls are TRBV7-2 and TRBJ2-3; no reliable D call. Trimming took off 5 bases at V and 3 bases at J, with 3 bases between the two ends. Germline V gene data show CDR1 as SGHTA and CDR2 as FQGNSA. The length of the CDR3 is 11 residues. The CDR3 here is CASSLTDTQYF. In DNA form, the CDR3 reads TGTGCCAGCAGCCTGACAGATACGCAGTATTTT.

Here the CDR3 DNA reads TGTGCCAGCAGTGTGGCGGGGTTCACTGAAGCTTTCTTT. Its protein is CASSVAGFTEAFF. The V gene is TRBV2, the J gene TRBJ1-1; the D is unclear. The CDR3 loop spans 13 amino acids. Germline V CDR1 and CDR2: SNHLY, FYNNEI. V dropped 4 bases and J dropped 4 bases, with 10 bases sitting between them.

This chain uses TRBV5-1 with TRBJ2-5; D not certain. V was cut by 5 bases and J by 3 bases, with 14 bases left in between. This CDR3 spans 14 amino acids. Germline lookup yields CDR1 SGHRS and CDR2 YFSETQ. As DNA, the CDR3 is TGCGCCAGCAGTTTTTTCCAACGAAAAGAGACCCAGTACTTC. This translates into CASSFFQRKETQYF.